Sequencing of this T cell receptor (beta chain) was carried out in a study of cytomegalovirus exposure and HLA in healthy donors. Sequencing was performed with immunoSEQ multiplex PCR; in TCRdb, only in-frame clones are kept and a portion is missing. This sample carries 220,000 or so clones, 65% to 85% of them seen once, and the ten largest clones take over 11%. This CDR3 spans 18 amino acids. Germline V gene data show CDR1 as SGDLS and CDR2 as YYNGEE. V dropped 3 bases and J dropped 1 base, with 20 bases sitting between them. This chain links TRBV9 with TRBJ2-1; D may be TRBD2 (6 bases). Sequencing input: PBMCs. This clonotype was sampled from a woman aged 30 to 39 in good health and CMV-seropositive. The CDR3 reads CASSGRASGLLSYNEQFF. CDR3 nucleotide sequence: TGTGCCAGCAGCGGAAGGGCGTCGGGACTCCTGTCCTACAATGAGCAGTTCTTC. Full variable domain (outside the CDR3, taken from reference TRBV9 and TRBJ2-1): DSGVTQTPKHLITATGQRVTLRCSPRSGDLSVYWYQQSLDQGLQFLIQYYNGEERAKGNILERFSAQQFPDLHSELNLSSLELGDSALYFCASSGRASGLLSYNEQFFGPGTRLTVL.